The TCR beta chain under discussion was sequenced for a study of control samples from healthy donors and cancer patients. Germline CDR1 reads LGHNT; CDR2 reads FRNRAP. V lost 2 bases and J 0 bases, leaving 5 bases between the germline ends. The CDR3 runs to 13 residues. TCRdb's table, derived via immunoSEQ multiplex PCR, lists solely in-frame clones and lacks some. The data show about 180,000 clones, approximately 91% seen once. The table lists this clone with a few counts. The sequence derives from a woman aged 40 to 55 in good health. This chain uses TRBV12-5 with TRBJ2-7, with D hard to call. Sample: blood. The DNA for the CDR3 is TGTGCTAGTGGTTTGTGGAGCTCCTACGAGCAGTACTTC. This codes for CASGLWSSYEQYF.